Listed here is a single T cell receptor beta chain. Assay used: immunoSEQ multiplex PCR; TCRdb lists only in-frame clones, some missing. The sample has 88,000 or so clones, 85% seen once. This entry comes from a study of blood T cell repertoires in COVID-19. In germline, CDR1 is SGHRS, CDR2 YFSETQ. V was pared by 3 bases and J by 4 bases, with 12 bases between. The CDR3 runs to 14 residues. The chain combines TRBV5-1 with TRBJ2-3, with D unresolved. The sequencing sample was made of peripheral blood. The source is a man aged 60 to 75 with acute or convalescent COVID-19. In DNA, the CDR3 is TGCGCCAGCAGCTCGGAGTCATGGGCAGATACGCAGTATTTT. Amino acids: CASSSESWADTQYF.